The entry that follows covers one TCR beta chain sequence. The antigen is unknown. Germline loops: CDR1 SGHTA, CDR2 FQGTGA. This CDR3 has 14 residues. Trimming cost V 3 bases and J 1 base, with 9 bases left between them. This specimen comes from a study of cytomegalovirus exposure and HLA in healthy donors. Points from the study as a whole: The tendency of first-cohort TCR clusters to co-occur in the 120 or so validation repertoires emerged from a later analysis. It was confirmed in vitro that a few of the CMV-associated chains were specific for CMV antigens.

Generated by immunoSEQ multiplex PCR, the TCRdb table keeps only in-frame clones and is missing some. The repertoire consists of 100,000 to 120,000 clones, with approximately 90% occurring once and the leading ten covering over 1.5%. The V gene is TRBV7-3, the J gene TRBJ1-1; D is undetermined. The sequenced sample consisted of PBMCs. This clonotype originated in a woman aged 18-29 years in good health and CMV-seronegative. CDR3 DNA: TGTGCCAGCAGCTTGGGCCCACAGAACACTGAAGCTTTCTTT. Translation gives CASSLGPQNTEAFF.